This T cell receptor beta chain comes out of a study of T cell changes during pregnancy in multiple sclerosis. Some clones are missing from TCRdb's copy, which holds only in-frame ones; the method was immunoSEQ multiplex PCR. The sample has 52,000 or so clones, nearly 95% seen once. The specimen comprised CD4+ T cells from peripheral blood mononuclear cells, sampled in the second trimester of pregnancy. This TCR came from a female donor with multiple sclerosis, enrolled in a pregnancy study.

CDR3 coding DNA: TGCGCCAGCAGCTTTGGGGGACAGAACATGAACACTGAAGCTTTCTTT. Encoded protein: CASSFGGQNMNTEAFF. The chain carries TRBV5-1 and TRBJ1-1, with 7 positions matching TRBD1. This CDR3 comprises 16 residues. Germline V lookup: CDR1 SGHRS, CDR2 YFSETQ. V was pared by 2 bases and J by 0 bases, with 7 bases of the junction left unmatched.